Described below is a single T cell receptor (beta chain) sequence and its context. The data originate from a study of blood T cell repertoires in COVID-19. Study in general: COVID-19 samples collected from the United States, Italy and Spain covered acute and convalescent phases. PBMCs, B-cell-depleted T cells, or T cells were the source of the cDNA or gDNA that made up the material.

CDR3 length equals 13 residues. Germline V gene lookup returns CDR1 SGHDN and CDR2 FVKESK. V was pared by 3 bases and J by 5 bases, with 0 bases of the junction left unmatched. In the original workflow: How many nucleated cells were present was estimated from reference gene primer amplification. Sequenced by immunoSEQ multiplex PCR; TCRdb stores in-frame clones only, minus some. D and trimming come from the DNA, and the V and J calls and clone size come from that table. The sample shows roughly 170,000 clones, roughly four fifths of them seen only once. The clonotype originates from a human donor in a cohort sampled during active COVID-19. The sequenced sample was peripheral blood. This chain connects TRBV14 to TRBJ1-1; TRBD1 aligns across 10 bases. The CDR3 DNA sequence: TGTGCCAGCAGCCAGGGACAGGGGACTGAAGCTTTCTTT. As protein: CASSQGQGTEAFF.